This TCR beta chain was identified during a study of beta chain features in type 1 diabetes. TCRB transcripts that were expressed got sequenced, as all of the isolated RNA had been reverse transcribed. Repertoires were generated with immunoSEQ multiplex PCR, while TCRdb's copy carries only in-frame clones and drops some. The top ten hold about 0.6% of the sample, which has about 150,000 clones, about 7.3% seen once. Study-level findings and limits: A moderate, significant TCRB CDR3 shortening appeared in type 1 diabetes across four CD4+ subsets.

J was trimmed by 4 bases and V by 5 bases; bases with no gene match: 7. The germline V gene encodes CDR1 MNHEY and CDR2 SMNVEV (reference sequence). This CDR3 region has 14 residues. This clone showed up many times. Its antigen remains unknown. A single heparinised blood sample, averaging roughly 0.11 L, was obtained per donor. Central memory, naive, regulatory and stem cell-like memory CD4+ cells were sorted by CD45RO/CCR7/CD25/CD127/CD95/CD27. The TCR sequence derives from a man aged 18 to 30 in good health. The sequencing input was central memory CD4+ T cells from blood. The J gene is TRBJ2-5, the V gene TRBV27; 7 positions agree with TRBD1. This chain's CDR3 is CASSRQGSGETQYF. Written as DNA, the CDR3 is TGTGCCAGCAGTAGACAGGGATCGGGAGAGACCCAGTACTTC.